Below, one TCR beta chain is given with its context. Relapses following autologous stem cell transplantation were seen in all patients, with brentuximab vedotin exposure varying. The data stem from a study of PD-1 blockade in classical Hodgkin lymphoma. The assay was immunoSEQ multiplex PCR, and TCRdb's table has in-frame clones only and misses some. This table has approximately 25,000 clones, 80% to 85% appearing once. Trimming stripped 4 bases from V and 5 bases from J, with 11 bases between. The CDR3 loop spans 13 amino acids. The germline V gene encodes CDR1 LNHDA and CDR2 SQIVND (reference sequence).

The input for sequencing was peripheral blood mononuclear cells (PBMCs), taken before the second cycle of nivolumab. J is TRBJ2-5 and V is TRBV19; no clear D. This TCR was sampled from a human donor with classical Hodgkin lymphoma. The CDR3 loop reads CASSNSPSETQYF. CDR3 in DNA: TGTGCCAGTAGTAATTCCCCCTCGGAGACCCAGTACTTC. Based on the CDR3 plus reference TRBV19 and TRBJ2-5, the full variable domain is DGGITQSPKYLFRKEGQNVTLSCEQNLNHDAMYWYRQDPGQGLRLIYYSQIVNDFQKGDIAEGYSVSREKKESFPLTVTSAQKNPTAFYLCASSNSPSETQYFGPGTRLLVL.